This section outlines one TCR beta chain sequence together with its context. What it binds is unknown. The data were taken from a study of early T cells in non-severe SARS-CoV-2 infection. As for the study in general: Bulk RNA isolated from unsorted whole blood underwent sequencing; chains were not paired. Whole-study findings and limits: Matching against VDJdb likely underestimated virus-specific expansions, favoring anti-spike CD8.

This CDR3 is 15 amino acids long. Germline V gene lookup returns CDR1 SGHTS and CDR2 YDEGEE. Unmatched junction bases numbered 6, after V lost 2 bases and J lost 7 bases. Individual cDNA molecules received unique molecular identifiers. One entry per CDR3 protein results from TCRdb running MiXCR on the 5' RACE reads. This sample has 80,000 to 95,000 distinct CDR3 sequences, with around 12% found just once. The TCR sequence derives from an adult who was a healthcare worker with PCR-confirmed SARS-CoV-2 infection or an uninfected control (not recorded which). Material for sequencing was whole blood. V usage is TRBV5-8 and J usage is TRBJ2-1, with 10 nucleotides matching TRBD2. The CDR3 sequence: CASSLVSSGRNEQFF. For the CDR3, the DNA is TGTGCCAGCAGCTTAGTTTCTAGCGGGAGAAATGAGCAGTTCTTC. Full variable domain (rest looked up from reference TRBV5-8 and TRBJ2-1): EAGVTQSPTHLIKTRGQQATLRCSPISGHTSVYWYQQALGLGLQFLLWYDEGEERNRGNFPPRFSGRQFPNYSSELNVNALELEDSALYLCASSLVSSGRNEQFFGPGTRLTVL.